This T cell receptor beta chain is from a study of CD8 T cells in Susac syndrome. RNA amounts of roughly 0.45 to 1 ug underwent reverse transcription with random hexamers. MiXCR was run by TCRdb on the immunoSEQ multiplex PCR reads, yielding one entry per CDR3 protein. The sample has about 300,000 distinct CDR3 sequences, approximately 85% seen once. CDR3 size: 15 residues. Looked up from germline, CDR1 is SNHLY and CDR2 is FYNNEI. J was trimmed by 3 bases and V by 4 bases; bases with no gene match: 6. Turning to this clonotype: Its antigen remains unknown.

General observations from the study: The study conceded that its TCR sequencing and HLA analysis involved relatively few individuals.

Sequencing of TCR beta was carried out in blood CD8+ and CD4+ T cells. Control patients had untreated stable or active relapsing-remitting multiple sclerosis by revised McDonald criteria. This clonotype originated in a human donor with multiple sclerosis. The rearrangement links TRBV2 to TRBJ2-1; 7 bases align to TRBD2. Sample: CD8+ T cells from PBMCs. CDR3 sequence reads: CASSGVSGLYNEQFF. CDR3 coding DNA: TGTGCCAGCAGTGGGGTTAGCGGGCTCTACAATGAGCAGTTCTTC. The full variable domain, rest sourced from reference TRBV2 and TRBJ2-1, is EPEVTQTPSHQVTQMGQEVILRCVPISNHLYFYWYRQILGQKVEFLVSFYNNEISEKSEIFDDQFSVERPDGSNFTLKIRSTKLEDSAMYFCASSGVSGLYNEQFFGPGTRLTVL.